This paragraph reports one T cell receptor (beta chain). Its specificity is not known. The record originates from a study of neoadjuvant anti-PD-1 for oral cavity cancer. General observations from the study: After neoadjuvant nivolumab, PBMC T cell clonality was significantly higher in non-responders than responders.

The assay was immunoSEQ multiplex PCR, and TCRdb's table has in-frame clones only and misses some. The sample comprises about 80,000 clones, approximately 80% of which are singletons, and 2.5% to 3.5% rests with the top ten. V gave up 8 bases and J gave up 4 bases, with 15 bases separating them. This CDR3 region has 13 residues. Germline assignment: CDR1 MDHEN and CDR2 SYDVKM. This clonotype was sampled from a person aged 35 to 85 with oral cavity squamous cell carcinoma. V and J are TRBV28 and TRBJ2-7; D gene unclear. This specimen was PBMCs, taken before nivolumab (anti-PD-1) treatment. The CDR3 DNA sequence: TGTGCCAGCCAGTTTATAAACGGGTACGAGCAGTACTTC. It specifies CASQFINGYEQYF. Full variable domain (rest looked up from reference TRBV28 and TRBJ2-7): DVKVTQSSRYLVKRTGEKVFLECVQDMDHENMFWYRQDPGLGLRLIYFSYDVKMKEKGDIPEGYSVSREKKERFSLILESASTNQTSMYLCASQFINGYEQYFGPGTRLTVT.